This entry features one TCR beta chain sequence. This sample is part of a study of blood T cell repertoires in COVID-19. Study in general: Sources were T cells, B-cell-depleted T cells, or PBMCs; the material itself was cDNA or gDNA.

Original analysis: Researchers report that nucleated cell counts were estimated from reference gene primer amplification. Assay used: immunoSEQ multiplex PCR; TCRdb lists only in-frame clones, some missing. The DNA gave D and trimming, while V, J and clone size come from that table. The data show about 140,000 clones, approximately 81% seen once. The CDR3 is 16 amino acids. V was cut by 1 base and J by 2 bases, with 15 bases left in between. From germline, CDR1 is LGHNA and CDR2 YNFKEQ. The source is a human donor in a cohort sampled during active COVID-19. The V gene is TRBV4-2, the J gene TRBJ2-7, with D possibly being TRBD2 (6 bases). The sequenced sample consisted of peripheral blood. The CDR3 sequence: CASSQVLSSETYEQYF. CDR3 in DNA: TGTGCCAGCAGCCAAGTACTGTCTAGCGAGACCTACGAGCAGTACTTC.